The T cell receptor beta chain described here comes from a study of human T cells and chemical hapten exposure. Across the whole study: Largely, small differences in pooled library volume made per-sample TCR yields vary.

This clonotype was recorded at least ten times. Researchers extracted total RNA from unfractionated whole blood. V was trimmed by 7 bases and J by 0 bases, leaving 12 bases between them. This CDR3 comprises 15 residues. In the library, unique molecular identifiers were attached to individual cDNA molecules. In the original workflow: Across samples, TCR counts had a median of about 100,000 and ranged from roughly 23,224 to 690,600. TCRdb reprocessed the 5' RACE reads with MiXCR, giving one entry per CDR3 protein. These V and J calls rely on TCRdb rather than the paper's analysis. The table shows about 140,000 distinct CDR3 sequences, with over 3.5% occurring only once.

The origin of this receptor is a female donor in good health. The chain couples TRBV12-3 or TRBV12-4 to TRBJ2-2, with D possibly matching TRBD2 (6 bases). CDR3 sequence: CASKDSGTNTGELFF. The CDR3 coding sequence is TGTGCCAGCAAGGATAGCGGTACGAACACCGGGGAGCTGTTTTTT.